Listed below are T cell receptor beta chains from one sample, sequenced in a study of T cells in Graves' hyperthyroidism and ophthalmopathy. TCRdb re-called the multiplex PCR reads through MiXCR, storing one row per CDR3 protein. The sample lists 690,000 or so distinct CDR3 sequences, around 20% occurring once. The specimen sequenced was blood. The source of these receptors is a woman aged 45-65 years with Graves' hyperthyroidism that later progressed to Graves' ophthalmopathy. The CDR3 runs from the conserved cysteine through the conserved F or W. Fields, in order: J gene, V gene, D gene, clone size, CDR3 protein, CDR3 DNA. The D gene is left open where the match is weak. Clone size appears in some rows only: once, few, many, or a class for an expanded clone.

j_call: TRBJ1-1
v_call: TRBV27
d_call: -
clone_size: many
cdr3_aa: CASSPFWGVEAFF
cdr3_nt: TGTGCCAGCAGCCCTTTCTGGGGGGTTGAAGCTTTCTTT

j_call: TRBJ1-5
v_call: TRBV7-3
d_call: -
clone_size: -
cdr3_aa: CASSLRQGLYSNQPQHF
cdr3_nt: TGTGCCAGCAGCTTAAGGCAGGGCCTGTATAGCAATCAGCCCCAGCATTTT

j_call: TRBJ1-4
v_call: TRBV28
d_call: -
clone_size: -
cdr3_aa: CASSPVGAIDEKLFF
cdr3_nt: TGTGCCAGCAGTCCGGTAGGGGCAATAGATGAAAAACTGTTTTTT

j_call: TRBJ1-4
v_call: TRBV11-2
d_call: -
clone_size: many
cdr3_aa: CASSLRITDEKLFF
cdr3_nt: TGTGCCAGCAGCCTCAGGATTACGGATGAAAAACTGTTTTTT

j_call: TRBJ2-3
v_call: TRBV18
d_call: TRBD1
clone_size: many
cdr3_aa: CASSPFGLRGLKDTQYF
cdr3_nt: TGTGCCAGCTCACCATTCGGGTTAAGGGGGCTGAAAGATACGCAGTATTTT

j_call: TRBJ1-5
v_call: TRBV11-2
d_call: TRBD1
clone_size: many
cdr3_aa: CASSLRGRRGWNQPQHF
cdr3_nt: TGTGCCAGCAGCTTAAGGGGGCGCAGGGGGTGGAATCAGCCCCAGCATTTT

j_call: TRBJ1-6
v_call: TRBV19
d_call: -
clone_size: -
cdr3_aa: CASSLQGPSSYNSPLHF
cdr3_nt: TGTGCCAGTAGTCTTCAGGGGCCGAGCTCCTATAATTCACCCCTCCACTTT

j_call: TRBJ2-7
v_call: TRBV2
d_call: -
clone_size: many
cdr3_aa: CASSTGGQPWYEQYF
cdr3_nt: TGTGCCAGCAGTACCGGGGGTCAGCCTTGGTACGAGCAGTACTTC

j_call: TRBJ1-6
v_call: TRBV7-9
d_call: -
clone_size: many
cdr3_aa: CASSRFILRTGGNSPLHF
cdr3_nt: TGTGCCAGCAGCCGATTCATCTTGCGGACGGGGGGGAATTCACCCCTCCACTTT

j_call: TRBJ2-7
v_call: TRBV2
d_call: -
clone_size: -
cdr3_aa: CASSEWGDYSYEQYF
cdr3_nt: TGTGCCAGCAGTGAATGGGGGGATTATTCCTACGAGCAGTACTTC

j_call: TRBJ1-6
v_call: TRBV5-1
d_call: -
clone_size: few
cdr3_aa: CASSLTENSPLHF
cdr3_nt: TGCGCCAGCAGCTTAACGGAGAATTCACCCCTCCACTTT

j_call: TRBJ1-1
v_call: TRBV6-1
d_call: -
clone_size: few
cdr3_aa: CASSEYRDAFF
cdr3_nt: TGTGCCAGCAGTGAATACCGTGATGCTTTCTTT

j_call: TRBJ2-5
v_call: TRBV9
d_call: TRBD2
clone_size: -
cdr3_aa: CASSVAFGLAGGLQETQYF
cdr3_nt: TGTGCCAGCAGCGTAGCTTTCGGACTAGCGGGGGGACTACAAGAGACCCAGTACTTC

j_call: TRBJ2-5
v_call: TRBV5-6
d_call: TRBD1
clone_size: few
cdr3_aa: CASTPGRQGPQETQYF
cdr3_nt: TGTGCCAGCACCCCCGGCAGACAGGGCCCCCAAGAGACCCAGTACTTC

j_call: TRBJ2-5
v_call: TRBV7-9
d_call: -
clone_size: -
cdr3_aa: CASSYTGSGETQYF
cdr3_nt: TGTGCCAGCAGCTACACAGGTAGCGGAGAGACCCAGTACTTC

j_call: TRBJ2-2
v_call: TRBV12-3/TRBV12-4
d_call: -
clone_size: -
cdr3_aa: CASRERGVNTGELFF
cdr3_nt: TGTGCCAGCAGGGAGAGGGGGGTAAACACCGGGGAGCTGTTTTTT

j_call: TRBJ2-5
v_call: TRBV7-8
d_call: TRBD2
clone_size: -
cdr3_aa: CASSWGTSGGETQYF
cdr3_nt: TGTGCCAGCAGTTGGGGGACTAGCGGGGGGGAGACCCAGTACTTC

j_call: TRBJ1-1
v_call: TRBV12-3/TRBV12-4
d_call: -
clone_size: -
cdr3_aa: CASSRQRVSFTEAFF
cdr3_nt: TGTGCCAGCAGCCGACAGCGAGTAAGCTTCACTGAAGCTTTCTTT

j_call: TRBJ2-2
v_call: TRBV5-1
d_call: TRBD1
clone_size: many
cdr3_aa: CASSVRQGNGELFF
cdr3_nt: TGCGCCAGCAGCGTGAGACAGGGCAACGGGGAGCTGTTTTTT

j_call: TRBJ1-2
v_call: TRBV6-2/TRBV6-3
d_call: TRBD1
clone_size: once
cdr3_aa: CASIGTGEALNYGYTF
cdr3_nt: TGTGCCAGCATCGGGACAGGGGAGGCCCTAAACTATGGCTACACCTTC

j_call: TRBJ2-1
v_call: TRBV20-1
d_call: TRBD2
clone_size: many
cdr3_aa: CSARRTSGPFYEQFF
cdr3_nt: TGCAGTGCTAGGCGGACTAGCGGGCCCTTTTATGAGCAGTTCTTC

j_call: TRBJ2-1
v_call: TRBV13
d_call: -
clone_size: few
cdr3_aa: CASSLRSGDNEQFF
cdr3_nt: TGTGCCAGCAGCTTAAGATCTGGAGACAATGAGCAGTTCTTC

j_call: TRBJ2-2
v_call: TRBV7-2
d_call: TRBD1
clone_size: -
cdr3_aa: CASSPSTLEGATGELFF
cdr3_nt: TGTGCCAGCAGCCCGTCGACTCTTGAGGGGGCCACCGGGGAGCTGTTTTTT

j_call: TRBJ2-1
v_call: TRBV19
d_call: TRBD1
clone_size: -
cdr3_aa: CASGNTGQGADEQFF
cdr3_nt: TGTGCCAGCGGGAACACGGGACAGGGGGCCGATGAGCAGTTCTTC

j_call: TRBJ2-3
v_call: TRBV4-1
d_call: -
clone_size: few
cdr3_aa: CASSQESTATDTQYF
cdr3_nt: TGCGCCAGCAGCCAAGAATCCACTGCCACAGATACGCAGTATTTT

j_call: TRBJ1-2
v_call: TRBV6-1
d_call: -
clone_size: few
cdr3_aa: CASSSASNPPLGGYTF
cdr3_nt: TGTGCCAGCAGTTCGGCCAGCAACCCGCCCTTGGGTGGCTACACCTTC

j_call: TRBJ2-2
v_call: TRBV5-6
d_call: -
clone_size: many
cdr3_aa: CASSLKSRTGELFF
cdr3_nt: TGTGCCAGCAGCTTAAAGTCGAGAACCGGGGAGCTGTTTTTT

j_call: TRBJ1-1
v_call: TRBV6-2/TRBV6-3
d_call: TRBD1
clone_size: -
cdr3_aa: CASSYAGTGVLAEAFF
cdr3_nt: TGTGCCAGCAGTTACGCCGGGACAGGGGTTCTTGCTGAAGCTTTCTTT

j_call: TRBJ1-1
v_call: TRBV3-1
d_call: -
clone_size: many
cdr3_aa: CASSHPENTEAFF
cdr3_nt: TGTGCCAGCAGCCACCCAGAGAACACTGAAGCTTTCTTT

j_call: TRBJ2-7
v_call: TRBV7-6
d_call: -
clone_size: many
cdr3_aa: CASSLSGEGWGEQYF
cdr3_nt: TGTGCCAGCAGCCTCTCAGGGGAGGGTTGGGGCGAGCAGTACTTC

j_call: TRBJ1-5
v_call: TRBV6-2/TRBV6-3
d_call: TRBD1
clone_size: -
cdr3_aa: CASSYSGQGINQPQHF
cdr3_nt: TGTGCCAGCAGTTACTCGGGACAGGGGATAAATCAGCCCCAGCATTTT

j_call: TRBJ2-1
v_call: TRBV12-3/TRBV12-4
d_call: TRBD2
clone_size: -
cdr3_aa: CASSALGGTYNEQFF
cdr3_nt: TGTGCCAGCAGTGCTCTCGGGGGGACCTACAATGAGCAGTTCTTC

j_call: TRBJ2-7
v_call: TRBV27
d_call: -
clone_size: few
cdr3_aa: CASSLSVAYEQYF
cdr3_nt: TGTGCCAGCAGTTTATCGGTCGCCTACGAGCAGTACTTC

j_call: TRBJ1-2
v_call: TRBV20-1
d_call: -
clone_size: few
cdr3_aa: CSARGLPF
cdr3_nt: TGCAGTGCTAGAGGTCTACCCTTC

j_call: TRBJ2-1
v_call: TRBV6-5
d_call: TRBD1
clone_size: once
cdr3_aa: CASSYSGQGANEQFF
cdr3_nt: TGTGCCAGCAGTTACTCCGGACAGGGGGCAAATGAGCAGTTCTTC

j_call: TRBJ1-2
v_call: TRBV19
d_call: -
clone_size: -
cdr3_aa: CASSPTGYDYGYTF
cdr3_nt: TGTGCCAGTAGTCCTACAGGGTATGACTATGGCTACACCTTC

j_call: TRBJ1-6
v_call: TRBV20-1
d_call: TRBD1
clone_size: -
cdr3_aa: CSARPGTGIYNSPLHF
cdr3_nt: TGCAGTGCTAGACCCGGGACAGGCATCTATAATTCACCCCTCCACTTT

j_call: TRBJ1-5
v_call: TRBV12-3/TRBV12-4
d_call: -
clone_size: many
cdr3_aa: CASTSGQGRNQPQHF
cdr3_nt: TGTGCCAGCACCTCGGGGCAGGGCCGCAATCAGCCCCAGCATTTT

j_call: TRBJ1-2
v_call: TRBV6-1
d_call: -
clone_size: -
cdr3_aa: CASSLYSQGNYGYTF
cdr3_nt: TGTGCCAGCAGTCTATATTCTCAGGGGAACTATGGCTACACCTTC

j_call: TRBJ2-3
v_call: TRBV7-9
d_call: -
clone_size: -
cdr3_aa: CASTLDGHSADTQYF
cdr3_nt: TGTGCCAGCACCCTTGACGGCCATAGCGCAGATACGCAGTATTTT

j_call: TRBJ2-3
v_call: TRBV20-1
d_call: -
clone_size: many
cdr3_aa: CSASAQVRSTDTQYF
cdr3_nt: TGCAGTGCTAGCGCTCAGGTCCGAAGCACAGATACGCAGTATTTT

j_call: TRBJ2-7
v_call: TRBV5-4
d_call: -
clone_size: few
cdr3_aa: CASSLGYGTGEQYF
cdr3_nt: TGTGCCAGCAGCTTGGGGTACGGGACTGGGGAGCAGTACTTC

j_call: TRBJ2-1
v_call: TRBV4-1
d_call: TRBD2
clone_size: -
cdr3_aa: CASSQVERTSGGYHNEQFF
cdr3_nt: TGCGCCAGCAGCCAAGTAGAACGGACTAGCGGGGGTTACCACAATGAGCAGTTCTTC

j_call: TRBJ2-7
v_call: TRBV2
d_call: TRBD1
clone_size: many
cdr3_aa: CASSGTGRSSYEQYF
cdr3_nt: TGTGCCAGCAGTGGGACAGGCCGAAGCTCCTACGAGCAGTACTTC

j_call: TRBJ2-7
v_call: TRBV20-1
d_call: -
clone_size: -
cdr3_aa: CSARQGKNRVDEQYF
cdr3_nt: TGCAGTGCTAGACAGGGGAAAAATCGAGTCGACGAGCAGTACTTC

j_call: TRBJ2-3
v_call: TRBV20-1
d_call: TRBD2
clone_size: -
cdr3_aa: CSAKLAGEVLDTQYF
cdr3_nt: TGCAGTGCAAAGTTAGCGGGGGAGGTCCTCGATACGCAGTATTTT

j_call: TRBJ1-2
v_call: TRBV5-1
d_call: -
clone_size: few
cdr3_aa: CASSLAGSADNYGYTF
cdr3_nt: TGCGCCAGCAGCTTGGCTGGCTCAGCCGATAACTATGGCTACACCTTC

j_call: TRBJ1-3
v_call: TRBV6-6
d_call: -
clone_size: few
cdr3_aa: CASSYNRLGNTIYF
cdr3_nt: TGTGCCAGCAGTTACAACAGGCTCGGAAACACCATATATTTT

j_call: TRBJ1-1
v_call: TRBV14
d_call: -
clone_size: -
cdr3_aa: CASSRRDIIATEAFF
cdr3_nt: TGTGCCAGCAGCCGTAGGGATATAATTGCCACTGAAGCTTTCTTT

j_call: TRBJ1-2
v_call: TRBV3-1
d_call: -
clone_size: -
cdr3_aa: CASSHSIRTAANYGYTF
cdr3_nt: TGTGCCAGCAGCCATTCGATTCGGACAGCCGCTAACTATGGCTACACCTTC

j_call: TRBJ1-5
v_call: TRBV7-8
d_call: TRBD1
clone_size: many
cdr3_aa: CASSTDRANQPQHF
cdr3_nt: TGTGCCAGCAGCACGGACAGGGCAAATCAGCCCCAGCATTTT

j_call: TRBJ1-5
v_call: TRBV2
d_call: -
clone_size: many
cdr3_aa: CASSVELLSNQPQHF
cdr3_nt: TGTGCCAGCAGTGTGGAACTTCTTAGCAATCAGCCCCAGCATTTT

j_call: TRBJ2-3
v_call: TRBV12-3/TRBV12-4
d_call: -
clone_size: -
cdr3_aa: CASSLNMPGDTDTQYF
cdr3_nt: TGTGCCAGCAGTTTAAATATGCCGGGGGACACAGATACGCAGTATTTT

j_call: TRBJ2-1
v_call: TRBV19
d_call: -
clone_size: -
cdr3_aa: CASSLNGATSYNEQFF
cdr3_nt: TGTGCCAGTAGTCTCAACGGAGCCACCTCCTACAATGAGCAGTTCTTC

j_call: TRBJ2-3
v_call: TRBV9
d_call: TRBD2
clone_size: -
cdr3_aa: CASSERAGTSTDTQYF
cdr3_nt: TGTGCCAGCAGCGAACGAGCGGGGACTAGCACAGATACGCAGTATTTT

j_call: TRBJ2-3
v_call: TRBV12-3/TRBV12-4
d_call: -
clone_size: many
cdr3_aa: CATKKPLGTDTQYF
cdr3_nt: TGTGCCACCAAGAAGCCCCTCGGCACAGATACGCAGTATTTT

j_call: TRBJ2-2
v_call: TRBV19
d_call: -
clone_size: -
cdr3_aa: CASSFVNTGELFF
cdr3_nt: TGTGCCAGTAGTTTTGTGAACACCGGGGAGCTGTTTTTT